The 20 T cell receptor beta chains below come from one sample, sequenced in a study of T cells in Graves' hyperthyroidism and ophthalmopathy. It was RNA transcripts that yielded the amplified TCR beta CDR3 regions. HTBI primers were used for first-round RT-PCR of the TCR CDR3. TCRdb called the multiplex PCR reads again in MiXCR, with one record for every CDR3 protein. Among about 760,000 distinct CDR3 sequences listed, roughly a third were seen once. Material for sequencing was blood. Every receptor here comes from a woman aged 35 to 49 with Graves' hyperthyroidism.

The chain uses TRBV2 and TRBJ1-1; TRBD1 agrees at 7 bases. CDR1 and CDR2 from the germline V gene are SNHLY and FYNNEI. After removal of 8 bases from V and 1 base from J, the junction contained 16 bases not matched to a gene. The CDR3 totals 17 residues. CDR3 bases: TGTGCCAGCTCACTACTCACAGGGGATAATTGGAACACTGAAGCTTTCTTT. Translating gives CASSLLTGDNWNTEAFF.

The sample holds many counts of this clonotype. CDR3 loop: CASSLRTSGETTSYEQYF. In DNA form, the CDR3 reads TGTGCCAGCAGCTTACGGACTAGCGGGGAAACTACCTCCTACGAGCAGTACTTC. The chain combines TRBV7-8 with TRBJ2-7, with TRBD2 matching over 12 bases. Trimming at V came to 2 bases and at J to 0 bases, leaving 8 bases not matched to a gene. CDR3 length: 18 amino acids. The V gene's germline CDR1 is SGHVS and CDR2 FQNEAQ.

This chain connects TRBV7-9 to TRBJ1-5; 8 bases line up with TRBD1. The CDR3 has 14 residues. After removal of 5 bases from V and 11 bases from J, the junction contained 11 bases not matched to a gene. Germline V gives CDR1 SEHNR, CDR2 FQNEAQ (reference sequence). The CDR3 protein is CASSAMTGAETQHF. As DNA, the CDR3 is TGTGCCAGCAGCGCGATGACAGGGGCAGAGACCCAGCATTTT.

As concerns this clonotype: It may be a read error: a sequence one base away is much more abundant. The chain combines TRBV11-2 with TRBJ2-7, with 14 positions matching TRBD2. After removal of 4 bases from V and 7 bases from J, the junction contained 9 bases not matched to a gene. Germline CDR1 is SGHAT and CDR2 is FQNNGV. The CDR3 runs to 16 residues. CDR3 in amino acids: CASSYPTSGRVREQYF. The CDR3 nucleotides are TGTGCCAGCAGCTATCCGACTAGCGGGAGGGTCCGTGAGCAGTACTTC.

This clonotype was counted many times. The gene calls are TRBV7-6 and TRBJ2-5; 10 bases match TRBD2. Germline V gene lookup returns CDR1 SGHVS and CDR2 FNYEAQ. The CDR3 runs 16 residues. After removal of 5 bases from V and 3 bases from J, the junction contained 9 bases not matched to a gene. The CDR3 DNA is TGTGCCAGCAGCGGAAGACTAGCGGGTGAGGAAGAGACCCAGTACTTC. Translation gives CASSGRLAGEEETQYF.

The chain joins TRBV7-8 to TRBJ1-5; the match to TRBD1 covers 8 bases. The CDR3 contains 16 residues. Trimming removed 5 bases from V and 0 bases from J; junction bases left unmatched: 6. Germline-derived CDR1 and CDR2 are SGHVS and FQNEAQ. Here the CDR3 reads CASSTTGVYSNQPQHF. The CDR3 region has the DNA TGTGCCAGCAGCACGACAGGGGTCTATAGCAATCAGCCCCAGCATTTT.

This clonotype was counted only a few times. The junction departs from germline at one end; a sequencing error may be responsible. The chain has TRBV25-1 and TRBJ1-6, with D possibly being TRBD1 (5 bases). This CDR3 has 15 residues. Per germline, CDR1 MGHDK and CDR2 SYGVNS. The chain's CDR3 is CASGEGQTYNSPLHF. The CDR3 nucleotides are TGTGCCAGCGGTGAGGGGCAGACATATAATTCACCCCTCCACTTT.

The CDR3 is CASSHGEEKLFF. The CDR3 DNA follows: TGTGCCAGCAGCCACGGAGAAGAAAAACTGTTTTTT. This chain connects TRBV3-1 to TRBJ1-4; no clear D. V was clipped by 3 bases and J by 8 bases, with 7 bases between them. CDR1 LGHDT and CDR2 YNNKEL come from the germline V gene (reference sequence). The CDR3 runs to 12 residues.

This clonotype was counted only a few times. The chain is built from TRBV12-3 or TRBV12-4 and TRBJ1-4, with 7 nucleotides matching TRBD1. This CDR3 is 13 amino acids long. V lost 8 bases to trimming and J lost 8 bases; unmatched junction nucleotides: 8. CDR3 sequence reads: CASGTVGGEKLFF. CDR3 nucleotide sequence: TGTGCCAGCGGGACAGTGGGAGGAGAAAAACTGTTTTTT.

This chain links TRBV9 with TRBJ2-6; the match to TRBD1 covers 7 bases. The germline gives CDR1 SGDLS, CDR2 YYNGEE. The CDR3 has 17 residues. V lost 4 bases and J lost 1; bases outside the gene matches: 8. The CDR3 protein is CASSRTGEGSGANVLTF. Here the CDR3 DNA reads TGTGCCAGCAGCCGAACAGGGGAAGGGTCTGGGGCCAACGTCCTGACTTTC.

A few counts support this clonotype. This chain connects TRBV5-1 to TRBJ1-6; 9 nucleotides match TRBD1. The CDR3 contains 17 residues. V lost 0 bases, J lost 7 bases, and 8 bases stayed unmatched. Germline CDR1 reads SGHRS; CDR2 reads YFSETQ. The DNA of the CDR3 is TGCGCCAGCAGCTTGGCCGGGGGACAGGGCCGAAATTCACCCCTCCACTTT. This codes for CASSLAGGQGRNSPLHF.

Concerning this clonotype: A much larger clone differs from this one at a single base, so this may be a read error. This chain uses TRBV19 with TRBJ2-7; D assignment may be TRBD1 or TRBD2 (5 bases each). The germline CDR1 and CDR2 sequences are LNHDA and SQIVND (reference sequence). V gave up 3 bases and J gave up 6 bases, with 18 bases separating them. This CDR3 is 15 amino acids long. DNA for the CDR3: TGTGCCAGTAGTATCCGGGACGACGCAACCTGCGAGCAGTACTTC. Protein product: CASSIRDDATCEQYF.

On this clonotype: The junction does not match germline at one end; this may be a read error. The V call is TRBV10-3, the J call TRBJ1-5, with D hard to call. This CDR3 is built from 12 residues. Germline V lookup: CDR1 ENHRY, CDR2 SYGVKD. This CDR3 reads CASSRPIEPQHF. As DNA, the CDR3 is TGTGCCAGCAGTCGCCCTATAGAGCCCCAGCATTTT.

The rearrangement links TRBV5-1 to TRBJ1-2, with 8 bases that match TRBD1. The CDR3 length is 15 residues. Germline-derived CDR1 and CDR2 are SGHRS and YFSETQ. Unmatched junction bases numbered 5, after V lost 0 bases and J lost 4 bases. CDR3 nucleotide sequence: TGCGCCAGCAGCTTGGTTCCGGACAGGGTCTATGGCTACACCTTC. Translating gives CASSLVPDRVYGYTF.

The chain carries TRBV20-1 and TRBJ1-4; D is unresolved. Trimming shortened V by 1 base and J by 4 bases, and 10 bases separated the two germline ends. Per the germline V gene, CDR1 is DFQATT and CDR2 is SNEGSKA (reference sequence). The CDR3 contains 14 residues. The CDR3 nucleotides read TGCAGTGCTAGAGGAGGACTGGTTAATGAAAAACTGTTTTTT. Its translation: CSARGGLVNEKLFF.

Remarks on this clonotype: The junction does not match germline at one end; this may be a read error. The rearrangement uses TRBV10-3 and TRBJ1-4; D is unclear. The CDR3 is 16 residues long. Germline CDR1 reads ENHRY; CDR2 reads SYGVKD. The CDR3 nucleotides read TGTGCCAGCAGTTACTCGAGAGCGACAACTAATGAAAAACTGTTTTTT. Translating gives CASSYSRATTNEKLFF.

This clonotype was detected a few times. This sequence joins TRBV28 and TRBJ2-5; 8 bases fit TRBD2. V gave up 5 bases and J gave up 5 bases; unmatched junction bases: 4. There are 13 residues in the CDR3. The germline V gene encodes CDR1 MDHEN and CDR2 SYDVKM. The CDR3 protein is CASSDSGVETQYF. The CDR3 DNA follows: TGTGCCAGCAGTGATAGCGGGGTGGAGACCCAGTACTTC.

The sample holds a few counts of this clonotype. The chain employs TRBV4-3 and TRBJ1-4; unclear D gene. Germline lookup yields CDR1 LGHNA and CDR2 YSLEER. This CDR3 has 15 residues. V lost 5 bases and J lost 6, with 16 bases in between. CDR3 sequence reads: CASSARQAGDEKLFF. The DNA for the CDR3 is TGCGCCAGCAGCGCTCGCCAGGCCGGGGATGAAAAACTGTTTTTT.

This chain joins TRBV14 and TRBJ2-7, with TRBD1 as a possible D gene (6 bases). This CDR3 region has 15 residues. Germline V gene sequence: CDR1 SGHDN, CDR2 FVKESK. The V gene lost 0 bases and the J gene lost 5 bases, with 14 bases spanning the gap. The CDR3 DNA reads TGTGCCAGCAGCCAAGAATTGAGACAGGTCCACGAGCAGTACTTC. This codes for CASSQELRQVHEQYF.

This sequence joins TRBV10-3 and TRBJ1-1, with no clear D. Germline CDR1 ENHRY, CDR2 SYGVKD. Between the trimmed V and J ends, which lost 10 bases and 5 bases, there was a span of 14 bases. This CDR3 has 12 residues. Here the CDR3 DNA reads TGTGCCAGCAGAACGGACTGGACTGAAGCTTTCTTT. Amino acids: CASRTDWTEAFF.